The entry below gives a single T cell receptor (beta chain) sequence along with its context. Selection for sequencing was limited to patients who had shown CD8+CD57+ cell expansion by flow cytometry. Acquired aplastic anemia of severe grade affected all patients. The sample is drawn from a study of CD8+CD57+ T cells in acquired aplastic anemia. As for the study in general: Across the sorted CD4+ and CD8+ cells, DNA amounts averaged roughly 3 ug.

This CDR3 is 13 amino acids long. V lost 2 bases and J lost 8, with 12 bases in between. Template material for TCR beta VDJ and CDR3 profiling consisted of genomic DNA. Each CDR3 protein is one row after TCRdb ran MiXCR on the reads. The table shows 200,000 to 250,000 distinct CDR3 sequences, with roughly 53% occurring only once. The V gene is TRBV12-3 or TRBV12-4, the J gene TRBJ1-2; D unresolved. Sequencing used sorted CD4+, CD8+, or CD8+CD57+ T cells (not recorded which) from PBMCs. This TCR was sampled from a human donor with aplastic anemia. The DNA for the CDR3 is TGTGCCAGCAGTTTAAGCGGGGAGAGAGGCTACACCTTC. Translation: CASSLSGERGYTF.